The present T cell receptor beta chain was sequenced within a study of blood T cell repertoires in COVID-19. Germline V gene data show CDR1 as SGHDT and CDR2 as YYEEEE. CDR3 length equals 15 residues. V was shortened by 1 base and J by 5 bases, with 13 bases between the two germline ends. Enrolled through a virtual design, the participants were between roughly 18 and 95 years of age and came from some 25 US areas. Donors in Cohort 3 counted as recovered after two negative PCRs, clearance, or symptom resolution. In the source study's methods: Quantification of nucleated cells was approximated via reference gene primer amplification. TCRdb keeps only in-frame clones here, not all; method: immunoSEQ multiplex PCR. Clonal size and the V and J genes are those of that table, whereas D and trimming came from the DNA. The data contain fewer than 300,000 clones, around 88% of them seen just once; the ten biggest clones take up roughly 8.3%.

This TCR was recovered from a man aged 35 to 55 who had recovered from COVID-19. The source material was PBMCs or T cells enriched from blood (not recorded which). This sequence joins TRBV5-6 and TRBJ1-5; D uncertain. The CDR3 loop reads CASSLWSGRDQPQHF. CDR3 coding DNA: TGTGCCAGCAGCTTGTGGTCCGGGAGGGATCAGCCCCAGCATTTT.